These 15 T cell receptor beta chains came from one sample sequenced in a study of T cells in Graves' hyperthyroidism and ophthalmopathy. The CDR3 regions of TCR beta were amplified from RNA transcripts. During a first-round RT-PCR of the TCR CDR3, the HTBI primer set was used. Each CDR3 protein is one row after TCRdb ran MiXCR on the multiplex PCR reads. The repertoire holds a few hundred thousand distinct CDR3 sequences, with over 10% as singletons. The sequenced sample consisted of blood. Receptors originate from a woman younger than 30 with Graves' hyperthyroidism.

J is TRBJ2-1 and V is TRBV5-6, with 12 bases lining up with TRBD2. CDR1 and CDR2 from the germline V gene are SGHDT and YYEEEE. The CDR3 extends over 15 amino acids. Losses at the gene ends were 2 bases for V and 5 bases for J; bases not matched to a gene: 2. In DNA, the CDR3 is TGTGCCAGCAGCTTAGCTAGCGGGGGGGACAATGAGCAGTTCTTC. Residues: CASSLASGGDNEQFF.

This clonotype has more than one count but fewer than ten. The J gene is TRBJ2-4, the V gene TRBV29-1, with D tentatively TRBD1 (6 bases). This CDR3 has 14 residues. Looked up from germline, CDR1 is SQVTM and CDR2 is ANQGSEA. With 3 bases removed from V and 3 bases from J, the gap between germline ends came to 12 bases. For the CDR3, the DNA is TGCAGCGTTGAGGGGGCAGGGCTCAAAAACATTCAGTACTTC. Protein product: CSVEGAGLKNIQYF.

This clonotype was seen ten or more times. J is TRBJ2-7 and V is TRBV7-2; TRBD1 is a possible D gene (6 bases). Trimming stripped 3 bases from V and 0 bases from J, with 18 bases between. The CDR3 has 17 amino acids. In germline, CDR1 is SGHTA, CDR2 FQGNSA. CDR3 nucleotides: TGTGCCAGCAGCTTTAGTGACGCTTTGGACAGCTCCTACGAGCAGTACTTC. As protein: CASSFSDALDSSYEQYF.

This clonotype was counted ten times or more. This chain uses TRBV6-2 or TRBV6-3 with TRBJ2-2; D is unresolved. Germline V gene sequence: CDR1 MNHEY, CDR2 SVGEGT. The CDR3 has 13 amino acids. The V end was cut by 3 bases, the J end by 1 base, with 3 bases between. CDR3 DNA: TGTGCCAGCAGTTATGTGAACACCGGGGAGCTGTTTTTT. Protein product: CASSYVNTGELFF.

The chain combines TRBV5-4 with TRBJ2-3; TRBD2 agrees at 12 bases. V gave up 4 bases and J gave up 4 bases; unmatched junction bases: 19. CDR1 is SGHNT, CDR2 YYREEE, per germline (reference sequence). The CDR3 sequence is 20 residues long. The CDR3 spells CASSVPPGLAGTVRPDTQYF. In nucleotides, the CDR3 is TGTGCCAGCAGCGTACCGCCGGGACTAGCGGGTACCGTCCGCCCAGATACGCAGTATTTT.

This clonotype was observed at least ten times. This sequence joins TRBV20-1 and TRBJ2-3; TRBD2 matches 10 bases. The trim removed 1 base at V and 2 bases at J, leaving 9 bases unmatched. Germline assignment: CDR1 DFQATT and CDR2 SNEGSKA (reference sequence). The CDR3 is 17 amino acids. CDR3 DNA sequence: TGCAGTGCTAGAGCGGGGGTTAGCGGGGGGCACACAGATACGCAGTATTTT. This translates into CSARAGVSGGHTDTQYF.

This clonotype occurred many times. The chain uses TRBV30 and TRBJ1-2; perhaps TRBD1 as D (5 bases). The CDR3 is 15 residues long. Trimming pared 4 bases from V and 2 bases from J, leaving 17 bases between. Germline CDR1 and CDR2: GTSNPN and SVGIG (reference sequence). The CDR3 nucleotides read TGTGCCTGGATTTTACACAGCCGGGGCAACTATGGCTACACCTTC. As protein: CAWILHSRGNYGYTF.

There are many counts of this clonotype. The J gene is TRBJ2-2, the V gene TRBV6-1; unclear D gene. V was trimmed by 2 bases and J by 5 bases, leaving 9 bases between them. This CDR3 has 14 amino acids. Germline CDR1 is MNHNS and CDR2 is SASEGT. The CDR3: CASSELGKTGELFF. The DNA of the CDR3 is TGTGCCAGCAGTGAATTGGGAAAAACCGGGGAGCTGTTTTTT.

This clonotype was seen repeatedly, ten times or more. The chain uses TRBV4-2 and TRBJ1-1; 7 nucleotides agree with TRBD1. Germline V lookup: CDR1 LGHNA, CDR2 YNFKEQ. The CDR3 extends over 14 amino acids. V was clipped by 7 bases and J by 5 bases; unmatched bases: 10. The CDR3: CASIINQGGTEAFF. The CDR3 region has the DNA TGTGCCAGCATTATCAATCAGGGGGGGACTGAAGCTTTCTTT.

This clonotype was recorded at least ten times. The gene calls are TRBV7-2 and TRBJ1-1, with 8 nucleotides matching TRBD1. Germline V CDR1 and CDR2: SGHTA, FQGNSA. The ends lost 2 bases at V and 7 bases at J; junction bases unmatched: 6. The CDR3 runs 14 residues. The CDR3 nucleotides are TGTGCCAGCAGCTTAACCAGGGGGCGTGGTGAAGCTTTCTTT. It encodes CASSLTRGRGEAFF.

CDR3 sequence (DNA): TGTGCCAGCAGCGTAGGGGACATACGTGTAGGGGGCGAAAAACTGTTTTTT. As protein: CASSVGDIRVGGEKLFF. The V gene is TRBV9, the J gene TRBJ1-4, with 7 positions matching TRBD1. The ends lost 0 bases at V and 8 bases at J; junction bases unmatched: 13. The CDR3 extends over 17 amino acids. Germline V gene data show CDR1 as SGDLS and CDR2 as YYNGEE.

This clonotype showed up many times. This rearrangement joins TRBV4-1 to TRBJ2-7, with 10 positions matching TRBD2. Per the germline V gene, CDR1 is MGHRA and CDR2 is YSYEKL. The CDR3 runs 16 residues. J gave up 2 bases and V 1 base, and 5 bases lay outside the gene matches. This CDR3 is CASSQVELAGPYEQYF. CDR3 nucleotides: TGCGCCAGCAGCCAAGTCGAACTAGCGGGGCCCTACGAGCAGTACTTC.

CDR3 sequence: CAWVDTNTEAFF. CDR3 nucleotide sequence: TGTGCCTGGGTAGACACGAACACTGAAGCTTTCTTT. The rearrangement links TRBV30 to TRBJ1-1; D ambiguous. V lost 5 bases to trimming and J lost 1 base, with 8 bases between them. The CDR3 extends over 12 amino acids. Germline-derived CDR1 and CDR2 are GTSNPN and SVGIG (reference sequence).

This clonotype was seen only a few times. This may come from a read error, since a much larger clone is one base off. The chain combines TRBV20-1 with TRBJ2-1; 10 positions agree with TRBD1. The CDR3 length is 14 residues. Germline CDR1 and CDR2: DFQATT and SNEGSKA (reference sequence). Written as DNA, the CDR3 is TGCAGTGCCGTCACGGGACAGGGGTACAATGAGCAGCTCTTC. Its protein is CSAVTGQGYNEQLF.

This clonotype was recorded at least ten times. The genes are TRBV6-6 and TRBJ1-2, with 10 bases lining up with TRBD1. Germline V gene sequence: CDR1 MNHNY, CDR2 SVGAGI (reference sequence). This CDR3 spans 14 amino acids. The V gene end was trimmed by 0 bases and the J gene end by 6 bases; junction bases not matched to a gene: 1. The CDR3 region has the DNA TGTGCCAGCAGTTACTCGGACAGGGGGAATGGCTACACCTTC. Protein product: CASSYSDRGNGYTF.